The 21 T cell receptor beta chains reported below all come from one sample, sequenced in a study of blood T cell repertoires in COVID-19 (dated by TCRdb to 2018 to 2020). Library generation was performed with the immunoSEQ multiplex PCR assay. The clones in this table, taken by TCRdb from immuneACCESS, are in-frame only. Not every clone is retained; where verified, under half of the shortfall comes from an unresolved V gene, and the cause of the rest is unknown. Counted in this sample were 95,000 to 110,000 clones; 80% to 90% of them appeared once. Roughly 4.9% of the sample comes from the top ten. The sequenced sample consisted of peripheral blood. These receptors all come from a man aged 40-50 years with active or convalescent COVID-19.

CDR3 sequence: CASSLYSGVSTHNTEAFF. The DNA for the CDR3 is TGTGCCAGCAGCTTATATTCCGGAGTCTCGACCCATAACACTGAAGCTTTCTTT. This chain uses TRBV7-3 with TRBJ1-1; D remains ambiguous. V was shortened by 2 bases and J by 2 bases, with 21 bases between the two germline ends. The CDR3 runs to 18 residues. Germline V gene data show CDR1 as SGHTA and CDR2 as FQGTGA.

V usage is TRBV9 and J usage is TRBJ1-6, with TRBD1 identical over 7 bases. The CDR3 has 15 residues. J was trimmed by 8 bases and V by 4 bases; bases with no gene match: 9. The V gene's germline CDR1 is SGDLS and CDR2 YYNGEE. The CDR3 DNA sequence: TGTGCCAGCAGCCTAGACAGGGAACCCTATTCACCCCTCCACTTT. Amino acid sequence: CASSLDREPYSPLHF.

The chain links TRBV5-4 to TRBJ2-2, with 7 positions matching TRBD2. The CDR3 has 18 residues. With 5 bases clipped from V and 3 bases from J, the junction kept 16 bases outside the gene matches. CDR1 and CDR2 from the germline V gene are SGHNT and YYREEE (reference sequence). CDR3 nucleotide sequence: TGTGCCAGCAGGGACGGGGAGGGCGTCTCGGGGTACACCGGGGAGCTGTTTTTT. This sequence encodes CASRDGEGVSGYTGELFF.

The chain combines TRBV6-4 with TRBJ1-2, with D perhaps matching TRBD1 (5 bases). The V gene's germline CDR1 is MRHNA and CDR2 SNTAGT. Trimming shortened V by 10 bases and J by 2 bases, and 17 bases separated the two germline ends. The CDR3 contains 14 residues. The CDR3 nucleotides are TGTGCCACCACCCCGGAGGAGGGGAACTATGGCTACACCTTC. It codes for CATTPEEGNYGYTF.

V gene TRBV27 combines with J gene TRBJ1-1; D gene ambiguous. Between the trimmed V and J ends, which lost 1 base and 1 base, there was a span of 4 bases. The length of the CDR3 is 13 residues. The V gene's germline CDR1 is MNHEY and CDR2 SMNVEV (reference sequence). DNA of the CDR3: TGTGCCAGCAGTTTATTCAGGAACACTGAAGCTTTCTTT. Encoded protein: CASSLFRNTEAFF.

CDR3 nucleotides: TGCAGCGTTGAAACAGGGGCTAGGAACACCGGGGAGCTGTTTTTT. Translation gives CSVETGARNTGELFF. This sequence joins TRBV29-1 and TRBJ2-2, with 7 bases that match TRBD1. J was trimmed by 1 base and V by 2 bases; bases with no gene match: 4. This CDR3 region has 15 residues. Germline loops: CDR1 SQVTM, CDR2 ANQGSEA.

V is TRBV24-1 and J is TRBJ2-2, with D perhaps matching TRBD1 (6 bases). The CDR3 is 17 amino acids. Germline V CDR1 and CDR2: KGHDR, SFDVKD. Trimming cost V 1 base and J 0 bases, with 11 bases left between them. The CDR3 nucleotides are TGTGCCACCAGTGATTTCAGGGGCGGGTCGAACACCGGGGAGCTGTTTTTT. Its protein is CATSDFRGGSNTGELFF.

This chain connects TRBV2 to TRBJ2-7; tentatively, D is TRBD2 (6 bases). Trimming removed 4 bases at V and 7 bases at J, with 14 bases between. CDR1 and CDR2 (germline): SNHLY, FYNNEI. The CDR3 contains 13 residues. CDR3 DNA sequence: TGTGCCAGCAGTGCGGGGGAGGAGGGGGAGCAGTACTTC. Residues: CASSAGEEGEQYF.

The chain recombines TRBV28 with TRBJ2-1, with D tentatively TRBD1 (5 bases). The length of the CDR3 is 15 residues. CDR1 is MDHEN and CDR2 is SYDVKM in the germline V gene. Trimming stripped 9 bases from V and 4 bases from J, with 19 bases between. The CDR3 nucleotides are TGTGCCAGTAACCCTTTCTCGACAGTATACAATGAGCAGTTCTTC. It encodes CASNPFSTVYNEQFF.

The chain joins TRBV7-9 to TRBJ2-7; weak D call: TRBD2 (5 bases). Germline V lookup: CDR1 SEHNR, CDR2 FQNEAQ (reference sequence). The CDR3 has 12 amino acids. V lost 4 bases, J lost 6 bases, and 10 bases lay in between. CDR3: CASSWRVGEQYF. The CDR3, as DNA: TGTGCCAGCAGCTGGCGGGTGGGCGAGCAGTACTTC. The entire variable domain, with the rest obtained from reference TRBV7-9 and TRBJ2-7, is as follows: DTGVSQNPRHKITKRGQNVTFRCDPISEHNRLYWYRQTLGQGPEFLTYFQNEAQLEKSRLLSDRFSAERPKGSFSTLEIQRTEQGDSAMYLCASSWRVGEQYFGPGTRLTVT.

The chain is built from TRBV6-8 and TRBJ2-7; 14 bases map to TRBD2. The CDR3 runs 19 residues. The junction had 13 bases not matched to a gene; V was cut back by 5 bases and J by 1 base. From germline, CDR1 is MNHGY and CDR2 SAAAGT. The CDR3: CASSSPGLAGAPWSYEQYF. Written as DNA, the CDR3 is TGTGCCAGCAGTAGCCCGGGACTAGCGGGAGCGCCGTGGTCCTACGAGCAGTACTTC.

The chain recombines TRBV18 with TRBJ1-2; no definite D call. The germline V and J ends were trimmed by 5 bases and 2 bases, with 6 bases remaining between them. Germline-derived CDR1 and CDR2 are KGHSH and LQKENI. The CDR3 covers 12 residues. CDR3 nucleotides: TGTGCCAGCTCATTTCAAAACTATGGCTACACCTTC. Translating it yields CASSFQNYGYTF.

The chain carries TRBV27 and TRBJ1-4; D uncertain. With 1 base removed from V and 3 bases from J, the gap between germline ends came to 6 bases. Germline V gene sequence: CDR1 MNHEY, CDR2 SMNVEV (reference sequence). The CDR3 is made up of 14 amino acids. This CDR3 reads CASSLLSPNEKLFF. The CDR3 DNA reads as TGTGCCAGCAGTTTATTATCCCCTAATGAAAAACTGTTTTTT.

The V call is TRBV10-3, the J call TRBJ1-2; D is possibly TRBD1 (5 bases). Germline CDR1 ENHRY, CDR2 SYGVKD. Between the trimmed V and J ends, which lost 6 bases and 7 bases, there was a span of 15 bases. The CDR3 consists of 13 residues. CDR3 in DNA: TGTGCCATCAGCTTCGGGACGGAGGGTGGCTACACCTTC. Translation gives CAISFGTEGGYTF.

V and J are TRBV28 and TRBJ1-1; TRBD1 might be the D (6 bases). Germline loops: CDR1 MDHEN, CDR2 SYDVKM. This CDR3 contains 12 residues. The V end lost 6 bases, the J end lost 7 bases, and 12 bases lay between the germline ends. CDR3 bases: TGTGCCAGCAGGATTGACAGGTTTGAAGCTTTCTTT. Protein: CASRIDRFEAFF.

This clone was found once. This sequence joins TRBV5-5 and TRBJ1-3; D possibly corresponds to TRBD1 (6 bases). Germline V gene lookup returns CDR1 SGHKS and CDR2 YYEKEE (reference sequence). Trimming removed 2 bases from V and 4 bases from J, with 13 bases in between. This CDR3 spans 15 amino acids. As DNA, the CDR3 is TGTGCCAGCAGCTTCCTTACCGGACAGGGAAACACCATATATTTT. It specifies CASSFLTGQGNTIYF. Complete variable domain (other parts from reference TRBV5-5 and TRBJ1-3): DAGVTQSPTHLIKTRGQQVTLRCSPISGHKSVSWYQQVLGQGPQFIFQYYEKEERGRGNFPDRFSARQFPNYSSELNVNALLLGDSALYLCASSFLTGQGNTIYFGEGSWLTVV.

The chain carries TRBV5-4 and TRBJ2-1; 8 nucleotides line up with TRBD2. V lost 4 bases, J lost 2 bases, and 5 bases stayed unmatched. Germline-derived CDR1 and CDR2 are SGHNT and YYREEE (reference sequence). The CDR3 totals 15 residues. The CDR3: CASSPSGSTYNEQFF. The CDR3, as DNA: TGTGCCAGCAGCCCGAGCGGGAGCACCTACAATGAGCAGTTCTTC. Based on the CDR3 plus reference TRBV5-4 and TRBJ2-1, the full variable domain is ETGVTQSPTHLIKTRGQQVTLRCSSQSGHNTVSWYQQALGQGPQFIFQYYREEENGRGNFPPRFSGLQFPNYSSELNVNALELDDSALYLCASSPSGSTYNEQFFGPGTRLTVL.

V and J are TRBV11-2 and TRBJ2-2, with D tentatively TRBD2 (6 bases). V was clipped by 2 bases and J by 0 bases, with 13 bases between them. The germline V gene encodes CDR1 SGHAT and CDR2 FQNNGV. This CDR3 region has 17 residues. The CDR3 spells CASSLLSGLTNTGELFF. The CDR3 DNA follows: TGTGCCAGCAGCTTACTATCCGGACTAACGAACACCGGGGAGCTGTTTTTT.

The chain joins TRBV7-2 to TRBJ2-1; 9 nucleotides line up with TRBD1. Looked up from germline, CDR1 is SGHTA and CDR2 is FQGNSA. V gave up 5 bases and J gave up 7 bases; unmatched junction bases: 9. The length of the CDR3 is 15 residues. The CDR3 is CASSPGGQGGNEQFF. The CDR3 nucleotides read TGTGCCAGCAGCCCCGGGGGACAGGGTGGGAATGAGCAGTTCTTC.

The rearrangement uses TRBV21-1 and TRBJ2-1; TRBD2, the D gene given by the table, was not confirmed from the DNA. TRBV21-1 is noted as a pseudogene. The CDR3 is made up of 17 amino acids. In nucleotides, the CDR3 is TGTGCCAGCAGCAAAGGAATCCTAGTTCTGCGGCGGAATGAGCAGTTCTTC. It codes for CASSKGILVLRRNEQFF.

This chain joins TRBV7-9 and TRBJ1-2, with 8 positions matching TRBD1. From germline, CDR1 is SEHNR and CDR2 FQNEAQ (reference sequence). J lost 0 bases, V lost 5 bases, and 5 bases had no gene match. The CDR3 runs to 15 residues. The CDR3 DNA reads TGTGCCAGCAGCGGGGGGACAGGACCTAACTATGGCTACACCTTC. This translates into CASSGGTGPNYGYTF.